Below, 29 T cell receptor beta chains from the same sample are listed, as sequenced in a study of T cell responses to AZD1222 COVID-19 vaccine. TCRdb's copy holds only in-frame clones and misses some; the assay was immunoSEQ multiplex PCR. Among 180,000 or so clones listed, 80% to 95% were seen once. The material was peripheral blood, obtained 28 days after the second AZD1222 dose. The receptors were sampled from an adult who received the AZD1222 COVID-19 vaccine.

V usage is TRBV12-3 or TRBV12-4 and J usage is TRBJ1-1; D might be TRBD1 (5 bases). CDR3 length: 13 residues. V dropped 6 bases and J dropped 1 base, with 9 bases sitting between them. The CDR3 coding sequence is TGTGCCAGCAGCGTAACAGGGAACACTGAAGCTTTCTTT. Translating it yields CASSVTGNTEAFF.

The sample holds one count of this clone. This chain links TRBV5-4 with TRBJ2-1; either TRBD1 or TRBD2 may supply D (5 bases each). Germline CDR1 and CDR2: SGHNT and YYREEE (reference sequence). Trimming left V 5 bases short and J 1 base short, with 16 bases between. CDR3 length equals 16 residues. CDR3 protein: CASRPSGKGSYNEQFF. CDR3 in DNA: TGTGCCAGCAGACCCTCGGGGAAGGGGTCCTACAATGAGCAGTTCTTC.

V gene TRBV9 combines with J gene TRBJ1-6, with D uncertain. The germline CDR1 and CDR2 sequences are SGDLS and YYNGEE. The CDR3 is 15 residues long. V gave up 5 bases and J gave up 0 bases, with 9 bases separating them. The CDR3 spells CASSYGFSYNSPLHF. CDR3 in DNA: TGTGCCAGCAGTTACGGATTCTCCTATAATTCACCCCTCCACTTT.

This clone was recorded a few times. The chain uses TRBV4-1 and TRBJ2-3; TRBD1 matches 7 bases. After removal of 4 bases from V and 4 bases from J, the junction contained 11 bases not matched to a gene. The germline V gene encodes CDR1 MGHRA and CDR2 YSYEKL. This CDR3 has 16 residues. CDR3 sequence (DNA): TGCGCCAGCAGCCGCCTTTTTCAGGGGGAAGCAGATACGCAGTATTTT. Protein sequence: CASSRLFQGEADTQYF.

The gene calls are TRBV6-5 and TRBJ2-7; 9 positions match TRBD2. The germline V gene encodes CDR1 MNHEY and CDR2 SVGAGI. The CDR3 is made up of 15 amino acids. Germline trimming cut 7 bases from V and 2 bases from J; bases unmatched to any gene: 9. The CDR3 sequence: CASTPLAGETYEQYF. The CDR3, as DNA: TGTGCCAGCACTCCATTAGCGGGGGAGACCTACGAGCAGTACTTC.

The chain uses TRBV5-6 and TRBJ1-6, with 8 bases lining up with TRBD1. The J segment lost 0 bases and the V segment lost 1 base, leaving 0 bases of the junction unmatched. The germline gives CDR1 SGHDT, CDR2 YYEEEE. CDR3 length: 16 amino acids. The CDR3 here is CASSLQGASYNSPLHF. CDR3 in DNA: TGTGCCAGCAGCTTGCAGGGGGCCTCCTATAATTCACCCCTCCACTTT.

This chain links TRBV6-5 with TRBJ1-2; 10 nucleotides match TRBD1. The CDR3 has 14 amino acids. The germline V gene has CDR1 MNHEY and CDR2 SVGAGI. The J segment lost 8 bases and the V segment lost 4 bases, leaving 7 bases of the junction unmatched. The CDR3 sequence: CASSLGQGRRGYTF. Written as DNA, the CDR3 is TGTGCCAGCAGTTTGGGACAGGGGCGCCGGGGCTACACCTTC.

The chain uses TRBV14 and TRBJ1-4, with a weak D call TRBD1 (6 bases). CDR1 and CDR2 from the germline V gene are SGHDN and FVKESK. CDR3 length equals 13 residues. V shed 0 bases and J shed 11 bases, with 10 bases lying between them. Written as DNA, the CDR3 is TGTGCCAGCAGCCAAGATCTGGGGGCTAAACTGTTTTTT. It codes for CASSQDLGAKLFF.

The CDR3 loop is CASGRQGTVGETQYF. In nucleotides, the CDR3 is TGTGCCAGCGGAAGACAGGGGACGGTTGGAGAGACCCAGTACTTC. The chain has TRBV6-5 and TRBJ2-5; the match to TRBD1 covers 8 bases. This CDR3 contains 15 residues. CDR1 and CDR2 (germline): MNHEY, SVGAGI. V shed 8 bases and J 4 bases; nucleotides not matched to a gene: 12.

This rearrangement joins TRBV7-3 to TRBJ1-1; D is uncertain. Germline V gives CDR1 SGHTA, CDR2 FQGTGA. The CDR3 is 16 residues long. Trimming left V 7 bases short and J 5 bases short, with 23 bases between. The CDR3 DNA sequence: TGTGCCAGCACCTCGGCCGGACGCCCCGGGGAGACTGAAGCTTTCTTT. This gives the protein CASTSAGRPGETEAFF.

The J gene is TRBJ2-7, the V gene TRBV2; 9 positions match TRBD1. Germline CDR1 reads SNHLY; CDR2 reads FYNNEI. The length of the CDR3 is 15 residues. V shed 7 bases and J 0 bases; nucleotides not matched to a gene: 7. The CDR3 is CASTFDRGSSYEQYF. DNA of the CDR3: TGTGCCAGCACCTTCGACAGGGGGAGCTCCTACGAGCAGTACTTC.

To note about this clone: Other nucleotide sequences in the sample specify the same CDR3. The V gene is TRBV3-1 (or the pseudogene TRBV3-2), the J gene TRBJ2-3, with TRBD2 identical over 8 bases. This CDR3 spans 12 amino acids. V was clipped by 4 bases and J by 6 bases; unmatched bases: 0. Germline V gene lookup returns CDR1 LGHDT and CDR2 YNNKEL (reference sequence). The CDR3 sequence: CASSPGGDTQYF. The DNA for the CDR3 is TGTGCCAGCAGCCCGGGGGGGGATACGCAGTATTTT.

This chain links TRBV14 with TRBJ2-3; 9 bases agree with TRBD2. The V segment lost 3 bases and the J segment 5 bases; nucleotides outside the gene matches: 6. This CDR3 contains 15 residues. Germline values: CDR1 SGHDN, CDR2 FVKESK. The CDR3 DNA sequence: TGTGCCAGCAGCCACGGGAATAGCGGGGGAGATACGCAGTATTTT. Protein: CASSHGNSGGDTQYF.

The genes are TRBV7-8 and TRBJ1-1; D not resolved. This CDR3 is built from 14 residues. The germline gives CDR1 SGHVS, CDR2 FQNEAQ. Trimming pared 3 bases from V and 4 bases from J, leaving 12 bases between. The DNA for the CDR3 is TGTGCCAGCAGCTTCAAGGAGATGGTCACTGAAGCTTTCTTT. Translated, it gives CASSFKEMVTEAFF. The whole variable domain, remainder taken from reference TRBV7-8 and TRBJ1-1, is GAGVSQSPRYKVAKRGQDVALRCDPISGHVSLFWYQQALGQGPEFLTYFQNEAQLDKSGLPSDRFFAERPEGSVSTLKIQRTQQEDSAVYLCASSFKEMVTEAFFGQGTRLTVV.

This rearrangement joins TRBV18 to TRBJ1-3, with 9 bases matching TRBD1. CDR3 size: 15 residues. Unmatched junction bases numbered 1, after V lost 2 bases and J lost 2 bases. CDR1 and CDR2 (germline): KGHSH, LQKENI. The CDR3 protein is CASSPRTGAGNTIYF. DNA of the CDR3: TGTGCCAGCTCACCAAGGACAGGGGCTGGAAACACCATATATTTT.

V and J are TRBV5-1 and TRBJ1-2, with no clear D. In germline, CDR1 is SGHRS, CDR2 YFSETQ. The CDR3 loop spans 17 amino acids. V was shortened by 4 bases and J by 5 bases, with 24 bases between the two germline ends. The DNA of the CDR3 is TGCGCCAGCAGCCCGAATCCGGGGTCACTAGCGGAGTATGGCTACACCTTC. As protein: CASSPNPGSLAEYGYTF.

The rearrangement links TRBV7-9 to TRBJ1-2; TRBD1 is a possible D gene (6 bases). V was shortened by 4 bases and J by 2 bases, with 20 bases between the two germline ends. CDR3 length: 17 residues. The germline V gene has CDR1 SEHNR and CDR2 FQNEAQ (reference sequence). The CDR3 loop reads CASSSLWGGPDNYGYTF. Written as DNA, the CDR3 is TGTGCCAGCAGCTCCCTGTGGGGGGGCCCCGACAACTATGGCTACACCTTC.

The CDR3 DNA sequence: TGTGCCAGCAGCTTGAATGCGGGACAGGGGACCGAAAAACTGTTTTTT. Translating gives CASSLNAGQGTEKLFF. V is TRBV9 and J is TRBJ1-4; TRBD1 aligns across 10 bases. V lost 4 bases to trimming and J lost 8 bases; unmatched junction nucleotides: 11. The V gene's germline CDR1 is SGDLS and CDR2 YYNGEE. The CDR3 contains 16 residues.

CDR3 nucleotides: TGTGCCAGCAGTTCGTCGAGAAACACTGAAGCTTTCTTT. This sequence encodes CASSSSRNTEAFF. The genes are TRBV28 and TRBJ1-1; D remains unclear. Germline V gene data show CDR1 as MDHEN and CDR2 as SYDVKM. With 4 bases removed from V and 2 bases from J, the gap between germline ends came to 8 bases. The CDR3 is 13 amino acids. Complete variable domain (other parts from reference TRBV28 and TRBJ1-1): DVKVTQSSRYLVKRTGEKVFLECVQDMDHENMFWYRQDPGLGLRLIYFSYDVKMKEKGDIPEGYSVSREKKERFSLILESASTNQTSMYLCASSSSRNTEAFFGQGTRLTVV.

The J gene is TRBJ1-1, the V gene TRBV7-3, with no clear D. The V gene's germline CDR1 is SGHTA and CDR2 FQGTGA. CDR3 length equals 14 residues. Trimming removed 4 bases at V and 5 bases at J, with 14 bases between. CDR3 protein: CASSSTETRTEAFF. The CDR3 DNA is TGTGCCAGCAGCTCGACTGAGACCCGAACTGAAGCTTTCTTT. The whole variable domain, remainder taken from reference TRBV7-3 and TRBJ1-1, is GAGVSQTPSNKVTEKGKYVELRCDPISGHTALYWYRQSLGQGPEFLIYFQGTGAADDSGLPNDRFFAVRPEGSVSTLKIQRTERGDSAVYLCASSSTETRTEAFFGQGTRLTVV.

The CDR3 here is CASSLGQGGPQHF. The DNA for the CDR3 is TGCGCCAGCAGCTTGGGACAGGGAGGGCCCCAGCATTTT. This chain links TRBV5-1 with TRBJ1-5; TRBD1 agrees at 7 bases. J was trimmed by 9 bases and V by 0 bases; bases with no gene match: 3. The germline CDR1 and CDR2 sequences are SGHRS and YFSETQ. The CDR3 is made up of 13 amino acids.

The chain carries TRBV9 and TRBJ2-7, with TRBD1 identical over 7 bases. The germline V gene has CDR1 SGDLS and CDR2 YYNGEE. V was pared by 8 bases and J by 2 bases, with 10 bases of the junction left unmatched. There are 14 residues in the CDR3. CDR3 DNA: TGTGCCAGTGTATCCTGGGGACAGACCTACGAGCAGTACTTC. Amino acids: CASVSWGQTYEQYF.

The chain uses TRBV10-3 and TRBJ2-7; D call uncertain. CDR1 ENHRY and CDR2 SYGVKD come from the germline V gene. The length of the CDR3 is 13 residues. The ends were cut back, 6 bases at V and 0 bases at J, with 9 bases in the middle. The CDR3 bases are TGTGCCATCAGAGGTACAGACTCCTACGAGCAGTACTTC. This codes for CAIRGTDSYEQYF.

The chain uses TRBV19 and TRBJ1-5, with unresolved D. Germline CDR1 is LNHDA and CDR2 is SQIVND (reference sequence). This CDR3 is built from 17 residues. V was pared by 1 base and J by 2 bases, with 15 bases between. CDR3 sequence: CASSIAQLRRRNQPQHF. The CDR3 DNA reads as TGTGCCAGTAGTATAGCCCAATTGAGACGGCGCAATCAGCCCCAGCATTTT.

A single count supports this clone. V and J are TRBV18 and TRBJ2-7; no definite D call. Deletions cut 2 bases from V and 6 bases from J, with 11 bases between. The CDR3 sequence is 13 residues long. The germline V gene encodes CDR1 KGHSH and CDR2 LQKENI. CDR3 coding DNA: TGTGCCAGCTCACCAAAGGGTAGGCTCGAGCAGTACTTC. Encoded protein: CASSPKGRLEQYF.

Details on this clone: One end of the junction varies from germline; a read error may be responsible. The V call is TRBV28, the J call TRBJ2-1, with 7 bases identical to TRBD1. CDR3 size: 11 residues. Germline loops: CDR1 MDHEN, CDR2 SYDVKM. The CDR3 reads CASSKQGSWIF. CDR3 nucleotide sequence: TGTGCCAGCAGCAAACAGGGGTCCTGGATCTTC.

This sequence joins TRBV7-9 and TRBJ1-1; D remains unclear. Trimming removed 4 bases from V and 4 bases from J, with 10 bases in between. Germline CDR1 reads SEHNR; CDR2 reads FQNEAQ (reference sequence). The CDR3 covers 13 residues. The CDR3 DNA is TGTGCCAGCAGCTATGGGGAGAGCACTGAAGCTTTCTTT. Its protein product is CASSYGESTEAFF. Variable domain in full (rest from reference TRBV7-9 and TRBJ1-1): DTGVSQNPRHKITKRGQNVTFRCDPISEHNRLYWYRQTLGQGPEFLTYFQNEAQLEKSRLLSDRFSAERPKGSFSTLEIQRTEQGDSAMYLCASSYGESTEAFFGQGTRLTVV.

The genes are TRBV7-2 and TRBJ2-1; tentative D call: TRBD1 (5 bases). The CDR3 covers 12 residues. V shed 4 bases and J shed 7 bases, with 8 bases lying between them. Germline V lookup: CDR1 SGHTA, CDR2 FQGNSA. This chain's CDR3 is CASSYRLNEQFF. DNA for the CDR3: TGTGCCAGCAGCTACAGGCTGAATGAGCAGTTCTTC.

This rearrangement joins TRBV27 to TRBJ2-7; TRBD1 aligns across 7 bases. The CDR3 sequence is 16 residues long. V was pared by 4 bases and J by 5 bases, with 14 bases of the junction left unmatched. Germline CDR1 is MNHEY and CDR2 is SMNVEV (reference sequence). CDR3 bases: TGTGCCAGCAGTTCCTCAATACAGGGGACAGCAAACGAGCAGTACTTC. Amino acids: CASSSSIQGTANEQYF.